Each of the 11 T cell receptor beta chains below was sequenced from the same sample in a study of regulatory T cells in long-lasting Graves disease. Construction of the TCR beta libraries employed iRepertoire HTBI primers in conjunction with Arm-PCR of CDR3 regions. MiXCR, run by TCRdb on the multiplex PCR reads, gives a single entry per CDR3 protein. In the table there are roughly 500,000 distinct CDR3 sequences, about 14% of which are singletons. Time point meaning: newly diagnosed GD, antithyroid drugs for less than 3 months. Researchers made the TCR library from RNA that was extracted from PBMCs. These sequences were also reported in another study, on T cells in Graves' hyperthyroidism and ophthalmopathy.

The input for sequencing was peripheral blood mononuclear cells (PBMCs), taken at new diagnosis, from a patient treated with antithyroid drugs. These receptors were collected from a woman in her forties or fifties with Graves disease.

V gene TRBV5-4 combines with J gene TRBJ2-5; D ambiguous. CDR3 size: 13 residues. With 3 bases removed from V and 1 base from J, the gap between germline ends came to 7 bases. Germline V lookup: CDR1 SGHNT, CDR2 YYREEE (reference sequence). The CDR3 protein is CASSSTTQETQYF. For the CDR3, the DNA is TGTGCCAGCAGCTCTACAACCCAAGAGACCCAGTACTTC. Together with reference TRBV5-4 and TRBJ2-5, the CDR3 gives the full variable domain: ETGVTQSPTHLIKTRGQQVTLRCSSQSGHNTVSWYQQALGQGPQFIFQYYREEENGRGNFPPRFSGLQFPNYSSELNVNALELDDSALYLCASSSTTQETQYFGPGTRLLVL.

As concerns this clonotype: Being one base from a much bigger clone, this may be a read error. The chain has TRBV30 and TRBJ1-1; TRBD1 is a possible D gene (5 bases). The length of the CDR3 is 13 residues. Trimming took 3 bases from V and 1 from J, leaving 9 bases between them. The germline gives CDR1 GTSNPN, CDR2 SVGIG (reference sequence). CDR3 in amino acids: CAWRLGGNTEAFF. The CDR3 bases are TGTGCCTGGAGGTTGGGGGGGAACACTGAAGCTTTCTTT.

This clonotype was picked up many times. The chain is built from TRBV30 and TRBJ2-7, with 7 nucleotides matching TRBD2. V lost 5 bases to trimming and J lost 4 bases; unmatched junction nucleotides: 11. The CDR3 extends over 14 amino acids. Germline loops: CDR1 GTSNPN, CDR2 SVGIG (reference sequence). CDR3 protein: CAWLGGSTPYEQYF. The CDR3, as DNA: TGTGCCTGGTTGGGCGGGAGTACTCCATACGAGCAGTACTTC.

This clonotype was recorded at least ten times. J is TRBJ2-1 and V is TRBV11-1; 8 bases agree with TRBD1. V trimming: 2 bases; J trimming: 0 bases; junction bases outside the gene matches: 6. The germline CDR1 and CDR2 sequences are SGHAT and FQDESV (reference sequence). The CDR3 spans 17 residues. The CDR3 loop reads CASSLRNTGGSYNEQFF. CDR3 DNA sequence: TGTGCCAGCAGCTTAAGGAATACAGGGGGCTCCTACAATGAGCAGTTCTTC.

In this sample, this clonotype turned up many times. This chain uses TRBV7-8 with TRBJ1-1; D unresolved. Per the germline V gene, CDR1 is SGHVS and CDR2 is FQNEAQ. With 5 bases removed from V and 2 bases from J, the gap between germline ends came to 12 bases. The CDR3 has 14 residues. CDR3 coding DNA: TGTGCCAGCAGCCCCCAACAGACTAACACTGAAGCTTTCTTT. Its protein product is CASSPQQTNTEAFF.

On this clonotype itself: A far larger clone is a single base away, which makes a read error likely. This CDR3 reads CASSEPAARYEQYF. The DNA of the CDR3 is TGTGCCAGCAGTGAGCCCGCAGCTAGGTACGAGCAGTACTTC. This chain connects TRBV2 to TRBJ2-7; no firm D call. Trimming shortened V by 3 bases and J by 4 bases, and 13 bases separated the two germline ends. Germline CDR1 reads SNHLY; CDR2 reads FYNNEI. The CDR3 extends over 14 amino acids.

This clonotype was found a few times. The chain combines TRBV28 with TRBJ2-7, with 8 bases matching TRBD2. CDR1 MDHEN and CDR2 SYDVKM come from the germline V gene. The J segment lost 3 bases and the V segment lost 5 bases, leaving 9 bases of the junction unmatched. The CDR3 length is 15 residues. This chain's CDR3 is CASSPWTSLVYEQYF. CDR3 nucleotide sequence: TGTGCCAGCAGTCCCTGGACTAGCTTAGTCTACGAGCAGTACTTC.

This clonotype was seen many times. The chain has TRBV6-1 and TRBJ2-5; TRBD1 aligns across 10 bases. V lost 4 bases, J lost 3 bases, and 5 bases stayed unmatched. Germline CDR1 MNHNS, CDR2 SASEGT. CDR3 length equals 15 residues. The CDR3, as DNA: TGTGCCAGCAGTGGGGACAGGGGCCAAGAAGAGACCCAGTACTTC. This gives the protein CASSGDRGQEETQYF.

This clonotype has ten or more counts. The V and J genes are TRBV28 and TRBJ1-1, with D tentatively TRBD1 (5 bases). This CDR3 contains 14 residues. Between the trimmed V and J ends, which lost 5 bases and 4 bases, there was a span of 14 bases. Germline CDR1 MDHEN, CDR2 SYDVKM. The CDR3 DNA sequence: TGTGCCAGCAGTACAATGGGGGGGATCACTGAAGCTTTCTTT. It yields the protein CASSTMGGITEAFF. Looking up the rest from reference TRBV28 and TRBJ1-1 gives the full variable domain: DVKVTQSSRYLVKRTGEKVFLECVQDMDHENMFWYRQDPGLGLRLIYFSYDVKMKEKGDIPEGYSVSREKKERFSLILESASTNQTSMYLCASSTMGGITEAFFGQGTRLTVV.

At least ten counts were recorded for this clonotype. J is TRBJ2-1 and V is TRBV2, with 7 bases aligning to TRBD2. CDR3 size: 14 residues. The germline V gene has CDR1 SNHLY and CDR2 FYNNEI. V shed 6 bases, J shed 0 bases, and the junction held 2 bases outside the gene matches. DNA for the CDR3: TGTGCCAGCAGACTAGCGAGCTCCTACAATGAGCAGTTCTTC. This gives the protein CASRLASSYNEQFF.

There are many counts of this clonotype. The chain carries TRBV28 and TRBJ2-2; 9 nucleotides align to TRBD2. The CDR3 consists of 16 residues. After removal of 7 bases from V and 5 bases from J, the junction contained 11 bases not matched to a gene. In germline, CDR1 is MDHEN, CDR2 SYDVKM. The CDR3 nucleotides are TGTGCCAGCATGGGGGGTAGCGGGAGTTGGACCGGGGAGCTGTTTTTT. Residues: CASMGGSGSWTGELFF.